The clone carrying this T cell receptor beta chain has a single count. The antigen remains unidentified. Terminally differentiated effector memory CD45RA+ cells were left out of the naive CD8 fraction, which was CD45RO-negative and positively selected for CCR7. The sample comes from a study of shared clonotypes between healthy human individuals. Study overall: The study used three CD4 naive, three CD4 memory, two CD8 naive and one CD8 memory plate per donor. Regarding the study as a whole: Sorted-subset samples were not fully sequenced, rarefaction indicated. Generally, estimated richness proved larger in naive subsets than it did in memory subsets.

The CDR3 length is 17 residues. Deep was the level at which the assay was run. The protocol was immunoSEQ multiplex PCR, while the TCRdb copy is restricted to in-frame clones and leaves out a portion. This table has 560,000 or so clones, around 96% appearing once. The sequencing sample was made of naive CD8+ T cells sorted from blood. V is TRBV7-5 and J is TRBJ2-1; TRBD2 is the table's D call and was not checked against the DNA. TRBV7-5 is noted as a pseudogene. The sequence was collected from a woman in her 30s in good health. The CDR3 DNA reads TGTGTCAGAAGCTTAGGGGTCAAGCGGGAAGCTTACAATGAGCAGTTCTTC. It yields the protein CVRSLGVKREAYNEQFF.